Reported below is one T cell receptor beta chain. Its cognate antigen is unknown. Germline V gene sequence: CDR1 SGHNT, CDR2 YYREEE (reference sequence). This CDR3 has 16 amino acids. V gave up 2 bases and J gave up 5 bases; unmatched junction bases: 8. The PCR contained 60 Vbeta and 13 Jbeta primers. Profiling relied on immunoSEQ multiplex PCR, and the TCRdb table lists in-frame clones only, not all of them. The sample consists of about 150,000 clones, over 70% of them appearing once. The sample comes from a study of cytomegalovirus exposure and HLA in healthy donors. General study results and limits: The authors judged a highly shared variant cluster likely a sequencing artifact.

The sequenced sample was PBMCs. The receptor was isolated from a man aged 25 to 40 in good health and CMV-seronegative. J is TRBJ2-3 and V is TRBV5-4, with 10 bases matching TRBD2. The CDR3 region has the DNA TGTGCCAGCAGCTTACCAGCGGGGGGGACCGGAGATACGCAGTATTTT. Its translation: CASSLPAGGTGDTQYF.